These T cell receptor beta chains were read from a single sample in a study of OX40 agonist ivuxolimab in advanced cancers. Here immunoSEQ multiplex PCR was the method, and the copy in TCRdb shows in-frame clones only, minus some. Altogether around 58,000 clones are present, roughly 89% being singletons, with the ten largest covering 27%. The sequencing used CD4+ or CD8+ T cells sorted from blood, collected in a trial of the OX40 agonist ivuxolimab. The source of these receptors is an adult with an advanced solid tumor such as melanoma, head and neck, liver or kidney cancer. CDR3s include the opening cysteine and the closing phenylalanine or tryptophan. Size is stated for part of the rows, as once, few or many counts, or as a class when the clone is expanded.

clone_size | j_call | v_call | cdr3_aa
- | TRBJ1-4 | TRBV21-1 | CASPLSWLDEKLFF
once | TRBJ2-5 | TRBV6-1 | CASSAQGLRETQYF
few | TRBJ1-2 | TRBV30 | CALAGGQTHHLDGYTF
- | TRBJ2-3 | TRBV11-2 | CASSLVKSAGDTQYF
- | TRBJ2-1 | TRBV2 | CASRPRDSRDEQFF
- | TRBJ2-3 | TRBV6-1 | CASSGGTTRTDTQYF
- | TRBJ2-7 | TRBV18 | CASSSGLAGNSYEQYF
- | TRBJ1-4 | TRBV30 | CAWSVQGAEKLFF
- | TRBJ2-2 | TRBV2 | CASSDYRGSGELFF
- | TRBJ2-1 | TRBV10-1 | CASSESRGKQFF
- | TRBJ1-5 | TRBV2 | CASSSDSPSNQPQHF
- | TRBJ2-1 | TRBV10-1 | CASSESNGSPFF
- | TRBJ2-1 | TRBV4-1 | CASSRSTGEGLNEQFF
- | TRBJ2-1 | TRBV19 | CASSNRGSGAIDEQFF
- | TRBJ2-1 | TRBV14 | CASSQAALLGGQFF
- | TRBJ1-2 | TRBV9 | CASSVEPGTYGYTF
- | TRBJ1-1 | TRBV29-1 | CSVEDRGLKAFF
once | TRBJ1-2 | TRBV5-6 | CASSLIRGSTGYTF
- | TRBJ2-1 | TRBV5-1 | CASSSGRGEQFF